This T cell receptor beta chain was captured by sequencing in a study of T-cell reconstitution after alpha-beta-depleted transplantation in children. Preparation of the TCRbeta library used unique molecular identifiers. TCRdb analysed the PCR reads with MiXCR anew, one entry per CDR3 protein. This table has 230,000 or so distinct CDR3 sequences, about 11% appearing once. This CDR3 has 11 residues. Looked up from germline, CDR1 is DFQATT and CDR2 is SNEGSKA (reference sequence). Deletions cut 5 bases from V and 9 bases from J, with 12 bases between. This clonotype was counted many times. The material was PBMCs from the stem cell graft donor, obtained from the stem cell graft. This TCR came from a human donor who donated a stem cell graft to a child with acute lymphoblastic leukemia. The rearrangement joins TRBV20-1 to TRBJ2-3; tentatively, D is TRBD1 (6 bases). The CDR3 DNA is TGCAGTGCTGGTTCAGGGGAGACGCAGTATTTT. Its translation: CSAGSGETQYF.